This T cell receptor (beta chain) was sequenced in a study of blood T cell repertoires in COVID-19. The V end lost 5 bases, the J end lost 2 bases, and 6 bases lay between the germline ends. The CDR3 has 12 residues. CDR1 is MDHEN and CDR2 is SYDVKM in the germline V gene. In the authors' workflow: Counts of nucleated cells, estimated from reference gene primer amplification, were obtained. The data were produced by immunoSEQ multiplex PCR, yet TCRdb's version contains in-frame clones alone and is incomplete. The V and J calls and clone size were taken over from that table, and D and trimming were inferred from the DNA. The data show about 110,000 clones, with approximately 78% seen just once and approximately 7.9% held by the top ten.

This TCR came from a man in his 70s with acute or convalescent COVID-19. The rearrangement joins TRBV28 to TRBJ1-2; no definite D call. Sequenced material: peripheral blood. CDR3 coding DNA: TGTGCCAGCAGTGCTCGGAACTATGGCTACACCTTC. Residues: CASSARNYGYTF.